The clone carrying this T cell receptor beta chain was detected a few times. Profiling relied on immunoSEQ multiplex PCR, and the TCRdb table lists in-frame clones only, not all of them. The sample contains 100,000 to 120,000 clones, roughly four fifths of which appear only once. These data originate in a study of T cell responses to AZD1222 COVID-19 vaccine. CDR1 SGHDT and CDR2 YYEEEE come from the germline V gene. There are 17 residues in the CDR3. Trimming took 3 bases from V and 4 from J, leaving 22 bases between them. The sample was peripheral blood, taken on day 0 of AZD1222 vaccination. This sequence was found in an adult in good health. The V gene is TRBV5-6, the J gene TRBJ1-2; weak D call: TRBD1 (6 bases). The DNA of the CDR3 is TGTGCCAGCAGCTCGGCGGCAGGGGTCATCCTCTCCTATGGCTACACCTTC. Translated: CASSSAAGVILSYGYTF. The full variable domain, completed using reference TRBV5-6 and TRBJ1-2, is DAGVTQSPTHLIKTRGQQVTLRCSPKSGHDTVSWYQQALGQGPQFIFQYYEEEERQRGNFPDRFSGHQFPNYSSELNVNALLLGDSALYLCASSSAAGVILSYGYTFGSGTRLTVV.